This record covers a single T cell receptor beta chain. CDR1 is SGHAT and CDR2 is FQNNGV in the germline V gene. CDR3 length: 16 residues. V shed 6 bases and J shed 3 bases, with 18 bases lying between them. Assay used: immunoSEQ multiplex PCR; TCRdb lists only in-frame clones, some missing. The data contain some 29,000 clones, 80% to 90% of them singletons. The sample is drawn from a study of T cell changes during pregnancy in multiple sclerosis. The chain joins TRBV11-2 to TRBJ2-4; D perhaps matches TRBD1 (6 bases). The clonotype comes from a female donor with multiple sclerosis, enrolled in a pregnancy study. This specimen consisted of CD8+ T cells from peripheral blood mononuclear cells, obtained in the third trimester of pregnancy. The DNA for the CDR3 is TGTGCCAGCAGGCACAGGGCGGGTGGTATCAAAAACATTCAGTACTTC. It encodes CASRHRAGGIKNIQYF.